The 10 T cell receptor beta chains in this list originate from one sample, sequenced in a study of CD8+ T cells in alopecia areata. Following RNA extraction, reverse transcription yielded cDNA that acted as the sequencing template. TCRdb keeps only in-frame clones here, not all; method: immunoSEQ multiplex PCR. Of about 220,000 clones in the sample, 50% to 70% are singletons; the top ten hold 1.6%. Specified treatment: oral pan-JAK inhibitor, 5-10 mg twice daily. The sequenced sample was CD4+ T cells sorted from blood, obtained at week 4, from a patient treated with tofacitinib. The receptors shown here come from a human donor with alopecia areata.

The chain combines TRBV4-2 with TRBJ2-7, with TRBD1 as a possible D gene (6 bases). V was pared by 0 bases and J by 7 bases, with 13 bases between. The CDR3 is made up of 14 amino acids. Germline V gene data show CDR1 as LGHNA and CDR2 as YNFKEQ. The CDR3 sequence: CASSQDGLGGEQYF. CDR3 in DNA: TGTGCCAGCAGCCAAGATGGGCTAGGGGGTGAGCAGTACTTC.

The V and J genes are TRBV30 and TRBJ2-3, with D perhaps TRBD2 (5 bases). The germline V gene has CDR1 GTSNPN and CDR2 SVGIG (reference sequence). The V end lost 6 bases, the J end lost 1 base, and 5 bases lay between the germline ends. The CDR3 extends over 11 amino acids. CDR3 region: CACSGTDTQYF. CDR3 nucleotides: TGTGCCTGTAGCGGCACAGATACGCAGTATTTT.

This chain uses TRBV7-2 with TRBJ1-2; D gene uncertain. The CDR3 loop spans 13 amino acids. Per germline, CDR1 SGHTA and CDR2 FQGNSA. The V end lost 4 bases, the J end lost 7 bases, and 13 bases lay between the germline ends. The CDR3 coding sequence is TGTGCCAGCAGCTCCACATGGCCTGTTGGCTACACCTTC. This codes for CASSSTWPVGYTF.

This chain connects TRBV30 to TRBJ2-4, with D uncertain. The germline V gene has CDR1 GTSNPN and CDR2 SVGIG (reference sequence). The CDR3 spans 11 residues. V lost 0 bases to trimming and J lost 8 bases, with 5 bases between them. CDR3 region: CAWSVLDIQYF. For the CDR3, the DNA is TGTGCCTGGAGTGTACTTGACATTCAGTACTTC.

The chain uses TRBV7-3 and TRBJ2-1, with D maybe TRBD2 (5 bases). The V gene lost 5 bases and the J gene lost 6 bases, with 20 bases spanning the gap. Germline loops: CDR1 SGHTA, CDR2 FQGTGA. The CDR3 runs 16 residues. CDR3 nucleotide sequence: TGTGCCAGCAGCCCCCGTCAGATGAGGGAGACCAATGAGCAGTTCTTC. Protein sequence: CASSPRQMRETNEQFF.

This sequence joins TRBV5-1 and TRBJ2-5; the match to TRBD1 covers 8 bases. In germline, CDR1 is SGHRS, CDR2 YFSETQ. V gave up 4 bases and J gave up 5 bases; unmatched junction bases: 16. The CDR3 length is 17 residues. For the CDR3, the DNA is TGCGCCAGCAGCGGAGATGAGACAGGGGCGAGGGTTGAGACCCAGTACTTC. Its protein is CASSGDETGARVETQYF.

CDR3 DNA: TGCAGCGTTCGAGGGAACTACGAGCAGTACTTC. It yields the protein CSVRGNYEQYF. V gene TRBV29-1 combines with J gene TRBJ2-7; D may be TRBD2 (5 bases). CDR1 and CDR2 (germline): SQVTM, ANQGSEA. The CDR3 is 11 residues long. Trimming took 5 bases from V and 3 from J, leaving 8 bases between them.

This clone was observed a handful of times. The V gene is TRBV4-3, the J gene TRBJ1-2; D remains ambiguous. Germline V lookup: CDR1 LGHNA, CDR2 YSLEER. The CDR3 runs 15 residues. The V end lost 0 bases, the J end lost 4 bases, and 12 bases lay between the germline ends. DNA for the CDR3: TGCGCCAGCAGCCAAGAAAGCAGATCCTTCTATGGCTACACCTTC. Its protein product is CASSQESRSFYGYTF.

This clone came up a few times. The chain couples TRBV7-8 to TRBJ2-3; TRBD1 is a possible D gene (6 bases). Trimming cost V 0 bases and J 9 bases, with 7 bases left between them. Germline V lookup: CDR1 SGHVS, CDR2 FQNEAQ. The CDR3 is 12 residues long. For the CDR3, the DNA is TGTGCCAGCAGCTTAGCAGGGGGAACGCAGTATTTT. Encoded protein: CASSLAGGTQYF.

The chain links TRBV7-2 to TRBJ2-7; 7 bases map to TRBD1. The CDR3 loop spans 14 amino acids. The V and J ends lost 6 bases and 7 bases, in that order; junction bases with no gene match: 12. Germline CDR1 is SGHTA and CDR2 is FQGNSA. CDR3 sequence reads: CASRSNPTGFEQYF. The CDR3, as DNA: TGTGCCAGCAGAAGTAATCCGACAGGGTTTGAGCAGTACTTC.